Presented here are 28 T cell receptor beta chains from one specimen sequenced in a study of sequential checkpoint blockade in melanoma. Only in-frame clones appear in the TCRdb table, and some are missing; sequencing was by immunoSEQ multiplex PCR. The table lists tens of thousands of clones, roughly 32% of them singletons. The treatment was: randomized to nivolumab then ipilimumab (arm A) or the reverse (arm B). Here the sequenced sample was tumor tissue (inferred from file names), taken from a patient given nivolumab and ipilimumab in sequence. All receptors come from a human donor with melanoma.

The V gene is TRBV5-1, the J gene TRBJ1-1, with D hard to call. Looked up from germline, CDR1 is SGHRS and CDR2 is YFSETQ. CDR3 length: 14 amino acids. Trimming cost V 5 bases and J 5 bases, with 16 bases left between them. As DNA, the CDR3 is TGCGCCAGCAGATGGGGAATTCAAGGGACTGAAGCTTTCTTT. Translation gives CASRWGIQGTEAFF.

The chain joins TRBV19 to TRBJ2-2, with D perhaps TRBD2 (5 bases). The length of the CDR3 is 15 residues. Trimming left V 7 bases short and J 7 bases short, with 19 bases between. The germline V gene encodes CDR1 LNHDA and CDR2 SQIVND (reference sequence). CDR3 protein: CASTPMMSGSGELFF. The DNA of the CDR3 is TGTGCCAGTACTCCGATGATGTCGGGGAGCGGGGAGCTGTTTTTT. The whole variable domain, filled in from reference TRBV19 and TRBJ2-2, reads DGGITQSPKYLFRKEGQNVTLSCEQNLNHDAMYWYRQDPGQGLRLIYYSQIVNDFQKGDIAEGYSVSREKKESFPLTVTSAQKNPTAFYLCASTPMMSGSGELFFGEGSRLTVL.

This clone was found once. The V gene is TRBV29-1, the J gene TRBJ1-2; TRBD1 might be the D (5 bases). The CDR3 runs to 13 residues. CDR1 and CDR2 from the germline V gene are SQVTM and ANQGSEA. V was pared by 7 bases and J by 6 bases, with 18 bases between. The CDR3: CSAGKGTPNGYTF. The DNA for the CDR3 is TGCAGCGCCGGCAAAGGGACGCCCAATGGCTACACCTTC.

The chain combines TRBV5-1 with TRBJ2-2; D unresolved. Trimming pared 4 bases from V and 1 base from J, leaving 14 bases between. Germline CDR1 reads SGHRS; CDR2 reads YFSETQ. The CDR3 contains 16 residues. The CDR3 reads CASSPSASENTGELFF. CDR3 nucleotides: TGCGCCAGCAGCCCATCAGCCAGCGAGAACACCGGGGAGCTGTTTTTT.

This clone was found a few times. The gene calls are TRBV28 and TRBJ1-5; D call uncertain. Trimming pared 3 bases from V and 7 bases from J, leaving 16 bases between. Germline assignment: CDR1 MDHEN and CDR2 SYDVKM. The CDR3 consists of 15 residues. CDR3 nucleotides: TGTGCCAGCAGTTTTCTGGGCAGAGAGATCCAGCCCCAGCATTTT. Amino acid sequence: CASSFLGREIQPQHF.

The chain uses TRBV5-1 and TRBJ2-3, with no clear D. Germline CDR1 and CDR2: SGHRS and YFSETQ. V gave up 0 bases and J gave up 5 bases, with 13 bases separating them. The CDR3 sequence is 15 residues long. CDR3 loop: CASSLVLERVDTQYF. In DNA form, the CDR3 reads TGCGCCAGCAGCTTGGTGCTCGAACGAGTAGATACGCAGTATTTT.

Ten or more counts support this clone. The rearrangement joins TRBV11-3 to TRBJ1-2, with 11 bases identical to TRBD1. With V trimmed by 5 bases and J by 7 bases, 12 bases remained unmatched. In germline, CDR1 is SGHNT, CDR2 YENEEA. CDR3 length equals 16 residues. CDR3 amino acids: CASSINWSGTGGGYTF. The CDR3 DNA reads as TGTGCCAGCAGCATAAACTGGTCGGGGACAGGGGGTGGCTACACCTTC.

This rearrangement joins TRBV6-8 to TRBJ2-7, with D perhaps being TRBD1 or TRBD2 (6 bases each). The CDR3 spans 15 residues. Trimming removed 7 bases from V and 1 base from J, with 17 bases in between. The V gene's germline CDR1 is MNHGY and CDR2 SAAAGT. DNA of the CDR3: TGTGCCAGCAAAGGGGGGACTGACCCATCCTACGAGCAGTACTTC. Protein sequence: CASKGGTDPSYEQYF.

The chain employs TRBV7-6 and TRBJ1-2, with D perhaps matching TRBD1 (6 bases). In germline, CDR1 is SGHVS, CDR2 FNYEAQ. There are 14 residues in the CDR3. Trimming took off 3 bases at V and 5 bases at J, with 13 bases between the two ends. CDR3 bases: TGTGCCAGCAGCTTGGGGGGGGCGATGTATGGCTACACCTTC. Translation gives CASSLGGAMYGYTF.

This chain connects TRBV11-3 to TRBJ2-3; 10 bases are shared with TRBD2. Germline trimming cut 6 bases from V and 5 bases from J; bases unmatched to any gene: 5. The CDR3 contains 14 residues. Germline V lookup: CDR1 SGHNT, CDR2 YENEEA. CDR3 DNA sequence: TGTGCCAGCAGGCCTAGCGGGGGTGGAGATACGCAGTATTTT. Protein: CASRPSGGGDTQYF. The complete variable domain, with remaining parts taken from reference TRBV11-3 and TRBJ2-3, reads EAGVVQSPRYKIIEKKQPVAFWCNPISGHNTLYWYLQNLGQGPELLIRYENEEAVDDSQLPKDRFSAERLKGVDSTLKIQPAELGDSAVYLCASRPSGGGDTQYFGPGTRLTVL.

For this clone: Germline and junction disagree at one end, which may indicate a read error. The chain has TRBV19 and TRBJ2-5; D uncertain. CDR1 LNHDA and CDR2 SQIVND come from the germline V gene (reference sequence). The CDR3 is 13 residues long. CDR3 nucleotide sequence: TGTGCCAGTAGTATTATAAATCAAGGGACCCAGTACTTC. Amino acid sequence: CASSIINQGTQYF.

In DNA form, the CDR3 reads TGTGCCAGCAGTTCCCCCGCCGGGTCTTATAATTGGCAGCCCCAGCATTTT. Encoded protein: CASSSPAGSYNWQPQHF. This sequence joins TRBV28 and TRBJ1-5; D ambiguous. Trimming cost V 4 bases and J 7 bases, with 23 bases left between them. The CDR3 runs to 17 residues. The V gene's germline CDR1 is MDHEN and CDR2 SYDVKM.

The rearrangement uses TRBV19 and TRBJ1-3; D not resolved. This CDR3 is built from 14 residues. From germline, CDR1 is LNHDA and CDR2 SQIVND (reference sequence). V was shortened by 9 bases and J by 0 bases, with 12 bases between the two germline ends. The chain's CDR3 is CASSDYFSGNTIYF. Here the CDR3 DNA reads TGTGCCAGCTCAGACTATTTCTCTGGAAACACCATATATTTT.

In DNA, the CDR3 is TGTGCCAGCAGCGGACTAGCGCAGGAGACCCAGTACTTC. It codes for CASSGLAQETQYF. The chain employs TRBV6-8 and TRBJ2-5; 9 bases agree with TRBD2. From germline, CDR1 is MNHGY and CDR2 SAAAGT. Trimming at V came to 6 bases and at J to 5 bases, leaving 4 bases not matched to a gene. This CDR3 spans 13 amino acids.

This chain links TRBV19 with TRBJ2-5; TRBD2 aligns across 12 bases. The CDR3 extends over 15 amino acids. Looked up from germline, CDR1 is LNHDA and CDR2 is SQIVND (reference sequence). Trimming took 3 bases from V and 4 from J; bases not matched to a gene: 3. CDR3 sequence reads: CASSMGLAGGETQYF. CDR3 nucleotide sequence: TGTGCCAGTAGTATGGGACTAGCGGGTGGAGAGACCCAGTACTTC.

The chain is built from TRBV5-1 and TRBJ2-4, with 9 bases fitting TRBD2. The trim removed 0 bases at V and 5 bases at J, leaving 0 bases unmatched. The CDR3 runs 14 residues. From germline, CDR1 is SGHRS and CDR2 YFSETQ. CDR3 amino acids: CASSLVAGENIQYF. The CDR3 region has the DNA TGCGCCAGCAGCTTGGTAGCGGGAGAAAACATTCAGTACTTC.

Only a few counts were recorded for this clone. The chain carries TRBV11-3 and TRBJ1-2, with TRBD1 matching over 10 bases. The CDR3 has 16 amino acids. J was trimmed by 4 bases and V by 5 bases; bases with no gene match: 10. The V gene's germline CDR1 is SGHNT and CDR2 YENEEA. Here the CDR3 reads CASSPPPGQGFYGYTF. CDR3 sequence (DNA): TGTGCCAGCAGCCCACCCCCGGGACAGGGGTTCTATGGCTACACCTTC. The full variable domain, with the rest looked up from reference TRBV11-3 and TRBJ1-2, is EAGVVQSPRYKIIEKKQPVAFWCNPISGHNTLYWYLQNLGQGPELLIRYENEEAVDDSQLPKDRFSAERLKGVDSTLKIQPAELGDSAVYLCASSPPPGQGFYGYTFGSGTRLTVV.

The V call is TRBV6-8, the J call TRBJ2-5, with 7 bases aligning to TRBD2. V dropped 8 bases and J dropped 2; count of bases not matched to a gene: 5. The CDR3 runs to 13 residues. CDR1 MNHGY and CDR2 SAAAGT come from the germline V gene. CDR3 amino acids: CASRGTTQETQYF. As DNA, the CDR3 is TGTGCCAGCCGCGGGACTACACAAGAGACCCAGTACTTC.

The V and J genes are TRBV12-5 and TRBJ2-5; D possibly corresponds to TRBD2 (6 bases). The length of the CDR3 is 13 residues. V lost 1 base, J lost 4 bases, and 7 bases lay in between. Germline V lookup: CDR1 LGHNT, CDR2 FRNRAP. CDR3 in amino acids: CASGLDGGETQYF. CDR3 DNA: TGTGCTAGTGGTTTGGACGGGGGAGAGACCCAGTACTTC.

The V call is TRBV5-1, the J call TRBJ2-3; 7 nucleotides line up with TRBD2. Germline CDR1 is SGHRS and CDR2 is YFSETQ. After removal of 4 bases from V and 3 bases from J, the junction contained 5 bases not matched to a gene. The CDR3 loop spans 14 amino acids. CDR3: CASSLGLVTDTQYF. CDR3 coding DNA: TGCGCCAGCAGCCTCGGACTAGTTACAGATACGCAGTATTTT. Complete variable domain (other parts from reference TRBV5-1 and TRBJ2-3): KAGVTQTPRYLIKTRGQQVTLSCSPISGHRSVSWYQQTPGQGLQFLFEYFSETQRNKGNFPGRFSGRQFSNSRSEMNVSTLELGDSALYLCASSLGLVTDTQYFGPGTRLTVL.

Sample share makes this clone medium-sized. This chain joins TRBV6-8 and TRBJ1-5; D not certain. Germline CDR1 MNHGY, CDR2 SAAAGT. Trimming removed 5 bases at V and 1 base at J, with 6 bases between. The CDR3 runs to 13 residues. CDR3 sequence (DNA): TGTGCCAGCAGTCCAGTGAGCAATCAGCCCCAGCATTTT. It translates to CASSPVSNQPQHF.

The V call is TRBV14, the J call TRBJ2-2; D not certain. The CDR3 totals 13 residues. CDR1 SGHDN and CDR2 FVKESK come from the germline V gene. V was cut by 2 bases and J by 1 base, with 2 bases left in between. The CDR3: CASSQRNTGELFF. CDR3 coding DNA: TGTGCCAGCAGCCAACGGAACACCGGGGAGCTGTTTTTT.

This clone was recorded a few times. The chain has TRBV6-8 and TRBJ2-4, with 8 bases fitting TRBD1. Per the germline V gene, CDR1 is MNHGY and CDR2 is SAAAGT. This CDR3 has 19 amino acids. V was clipped by 6 bases and J by 2 bases; unmatched bases: 18. The CDR3 loop is CASRTGDRQLHITKNIQYF. CDR3 DNA sequence: TGTGCCAGCAGAACGGGGGACAGGCAACTTCACATAACCAAAAACATTCAGTACTTC.

This clone was detected a few times. The chain employs TRBV6-8 and TRBJ2-3; TRBD1 agrees at 9 bases. The junction had 13 bases not matched to a gene; V was cut back by 5 bases and J by 7 bases. CDR3 length: 16 amino acids. CDR1 is MNHGY, CDR2 SAAAGT, per germline. The CDR3 DNA follows: TGTGCCAGCAGTCCGGGGGACAGGGACTGGGGACATACGCAGTATTTT. Its protein product is CASSPGDRDWGHTQYF.

The chain links TRBV6-8 to TRBJ2-3; TRBD1 matches 8 bases. The length of the CDR3 is 13 residues. Germline assignment: CDR1 MNHGY and CDR2 SAAAGT. Unmatched junction bases numbered 1, after V lost 2 bases and J lost 6 bases. The DNA of the CDR3 is TGTGCCAGCAGTTACGGGACAGGTGATACGCAGTATTTT. This gives the protein CASSYGTGDTQYF.

Only a few counts were recorded for this clone. The chain uses TRBV18 and TRBJ1-1; D call uncertain. Germline lookup yields CDR1 KGHSH and CDR2 LQKENI. V lost 2 bases and J lost 5, with 9 bases in between. The CDR3 totals 13 residues. CDR3: CASSPGSGTEAFF. CDR3 DNA sequence: TGTGCCAGCTCACCAGGGAGTGGAACTGAAGCTTTCTTT.

A few counts support this clone. This rearrangement joins TRBV7-5 to TRBJ1-1; TRBD1 is the table's D call and was not checked against the DNA. TRBV7-5 is a known pseudogene. The CDR3 is 16 residues long. The CDR3 DNA is TGTGCCAGCAGCTTAATTGTGCGACAGTCCAACACTGAAGCTTTCTTT. Amino acids: CASSLIVRQSNTEAFF.

Only a few counts were recorded for this clone. As DNA, the CDR3 is TGCGCCAGCAGGGAAGGGGGATGGAACACTGAAGCTTTCTTT. It is translated as CASREGGWNTEAFF. The chain recombines TRBV5-1 with TRBJ1-1; D possibly corresponds to TRBD1 (6 bases). This CDR3 is 14 amino acids long. V was clipped by 5 bases and J by 1 base, with 12 bases between them. Germline-derived CDR1 and CDR2 are SGHRS and YFSETQ. Based on the CDR3 plus reference TRBV5-1 and TRBJ1-1, the full variable domain is KAGVTQTPRYLIKTRGQQVTLSCSPISGHRSVSWYQQTPGQGLQFLFEYFSETQRNKGNFPGRFSGRQFSNSRSEMNVSTLELGDSALYLCASREGGWNTEAFFGQGTRLTVV.